Shown below are 2 T cell receptor beta chains from a single sample sequenced in a study of neurological immune-mediated disorders. Via MiXCR, TCRdb re-called the 5' RACE reads, giving one row per CDR3 protein. The sample lists under 130,000 distinct CDR3 sequences; 9.5% to 14% were seen once. The time point denotes: longitudinal time-point 3. Input material: PBMCs. These receptors were taken from a female donor with HTLV-1-associated myelopathy (HAM/TSP).

This clonotype was seen repeatedly, ten times or more. The chain employs TRBV5-1 and TRBJ2-7; possible D gene TRBD1, 6 bases. The CDR3 consists of 12 residues. Trimming removed 3 bases at V and 5 bases at J, with 9 bases between. The germline CDR1 and CDR2 sequences are SGHRS and YFSETQ. The CDR3, as DNA: TGCGCCAGCAGCTATGGACAGAACGAGCAGTACTTC. Translation: CASSYGQNEQYF.

This clonotype showed up many times. The chain recombines TRBV3-1 with TRBJ1-3; the match to TRBD1 covers 10 bases. This CDR3 comprises 19 residues. Unmatched junction bases numbered 12, after V lost 4 bases and J lost 0 bases. Germline V gene data show CDR1 as LGHDT and CDR2 as YNNKEL (reference sequence). In DNA, the CDR3 is TGTGCCAGCAGCCCGCGGGACAGGGGCTATTCGGGCTCTGGAAACACCATATATTTT. Protein product: CASSPRDRGYSGSGNTIYF.